This TCR beta chain was documented in a study of neoadjuvant anti-PD-1 for oral cavity cancer. As for the study in general: Patients without progression got a fourth dose around day 43.

Method: immunoSEQ multiplex PCR; TCRdb's copy keeps in-frame clones and lacks some. This sample yields approximately 13,000 clones, of which about 61% are seen a single time; approximately 2.8% belongs to the top ten. The sample's time point: after neoadjuvant nivolumab, at surgical resection. Cohort: HPV-negative, locally advanced oral cavity squamous cell carcinoma patients. PBMCs were not maintained or expanded in culture before analysis. Germline V lookup: CDR1 SGHNT, CDR2 YENEEA. The V end was cut by 5 bases, the J end by 4 bases, with 18 bases between. CDR3 length: 15 residues. This specimen was PBMCs, taken after nivolumab (anti-PD-1) treatment. The TCR was taken from a person between 35 and 79 years old with oral cavity squamous cell carcinoma. The V gene is TRBV11-3, the J gene TRBJ2-7; maybe TRBD2 (6 bases). CDR3 nucleotides: TGTGCCAGCAGCCGTTCTGGGACTCTGGGATACGAGCAGTACTTC. Translation: CASSRSGTLGYEQYF.